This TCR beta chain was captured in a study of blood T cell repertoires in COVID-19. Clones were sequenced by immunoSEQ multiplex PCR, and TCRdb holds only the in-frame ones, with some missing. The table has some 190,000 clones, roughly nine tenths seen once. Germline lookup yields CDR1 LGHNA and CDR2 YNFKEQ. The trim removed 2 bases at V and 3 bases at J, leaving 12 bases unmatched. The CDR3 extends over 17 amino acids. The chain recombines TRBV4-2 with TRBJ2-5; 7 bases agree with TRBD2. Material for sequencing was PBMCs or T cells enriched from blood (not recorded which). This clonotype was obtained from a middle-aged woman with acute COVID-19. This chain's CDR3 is CASSQLRAGFKEETQYF. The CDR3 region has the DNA TGTGCCAGCAGCCAATTAAGAGCGGGGTTTAAGGAAGAGACCCAGTACTTC.